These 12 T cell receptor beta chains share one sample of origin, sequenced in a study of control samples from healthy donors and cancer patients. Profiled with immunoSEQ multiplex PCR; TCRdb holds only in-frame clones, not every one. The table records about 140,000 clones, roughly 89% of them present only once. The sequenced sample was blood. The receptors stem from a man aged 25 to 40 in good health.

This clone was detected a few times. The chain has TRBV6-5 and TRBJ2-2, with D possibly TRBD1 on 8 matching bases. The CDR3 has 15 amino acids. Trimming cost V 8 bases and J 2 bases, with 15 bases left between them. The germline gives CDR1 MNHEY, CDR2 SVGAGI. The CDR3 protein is CASGGGQANTGELFF. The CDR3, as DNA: TGTGCCAGCGGGGGGGGACAGGCCAACACCGGGGAGCTGTTTTTT.

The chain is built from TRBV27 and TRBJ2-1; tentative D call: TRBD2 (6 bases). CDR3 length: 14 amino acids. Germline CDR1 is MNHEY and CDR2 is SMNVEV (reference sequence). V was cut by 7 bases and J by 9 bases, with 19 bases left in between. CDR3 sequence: CASTSSVGVGEQFF. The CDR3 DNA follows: TGTGCCAGCACATCTAGCGTGGGGGTTGGTGAGCAGTTCTTC.

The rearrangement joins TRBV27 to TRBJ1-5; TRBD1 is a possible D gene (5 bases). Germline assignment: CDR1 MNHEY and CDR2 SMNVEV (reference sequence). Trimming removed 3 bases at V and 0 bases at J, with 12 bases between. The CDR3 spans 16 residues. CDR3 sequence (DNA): TGTGCCAGCAGTTTTCAGGGCCCCTATAGCAATCAGCCCCAGCATTTT. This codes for CASSFQGPYSNQPQHF.

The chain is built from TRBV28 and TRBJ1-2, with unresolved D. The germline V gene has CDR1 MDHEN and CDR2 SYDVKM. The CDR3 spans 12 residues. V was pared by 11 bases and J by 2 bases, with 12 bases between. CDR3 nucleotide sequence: TGTGCCGTGGGGTTGGTAAACTATGGCTACACCTTC. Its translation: CAVGLVNYGYTF.

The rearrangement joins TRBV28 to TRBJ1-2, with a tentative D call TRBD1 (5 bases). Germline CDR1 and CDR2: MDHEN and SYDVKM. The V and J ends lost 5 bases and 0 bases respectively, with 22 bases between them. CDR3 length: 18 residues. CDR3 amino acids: CASSAYRSGPPANYGYTF. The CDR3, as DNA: TGTGCCAGCAGTGCCTACCGATCAGGGCCCCCGGCTAACTATGGCTACACCTTC.

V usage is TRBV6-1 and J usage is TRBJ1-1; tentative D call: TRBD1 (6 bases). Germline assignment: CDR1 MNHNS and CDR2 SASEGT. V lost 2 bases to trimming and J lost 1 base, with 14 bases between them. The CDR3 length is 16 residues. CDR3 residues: CASSEPLGQRNTEAFF. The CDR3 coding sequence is TGTGCCAGCAGTGAACCGCTTGGACAGCGGAACACTGAAGCTTTCTTT.

The CDR3 DNA sequence: TGTGCCAGTAAACCGACAGACCAAGAGACCCAGTACTTC. Translation gives CASKPTDQETQYF. V gene TRBV13 combines with J gene TRBJ2-5; a weak D match, TRBD1 (5 bases). This CDR3 region has 13 residues. Deletions cut 9 bases from V and 0 bases from J, with 11 bases between. Germline V gene sequence: CDR1 PRHDT, CDR2 FYEKMQ (reference sequence).

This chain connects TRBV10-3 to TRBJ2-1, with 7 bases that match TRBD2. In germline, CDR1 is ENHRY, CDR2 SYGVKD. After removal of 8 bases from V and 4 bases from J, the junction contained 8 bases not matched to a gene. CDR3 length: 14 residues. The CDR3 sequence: CAIEGRVGYNEQFF. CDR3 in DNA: TGTGCCATCGAAGGGAGGGTTGGGTACAATGAGCAGTTCTTC.

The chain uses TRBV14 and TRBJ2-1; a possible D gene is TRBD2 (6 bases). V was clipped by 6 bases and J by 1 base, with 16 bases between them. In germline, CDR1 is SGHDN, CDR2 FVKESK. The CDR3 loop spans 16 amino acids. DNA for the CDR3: TGTGCCAGCAGTCGACCGGGACTGCTGTCCTACAATGAGCAGTTCTTC. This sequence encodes CASSRPGLLSYNEQFF.

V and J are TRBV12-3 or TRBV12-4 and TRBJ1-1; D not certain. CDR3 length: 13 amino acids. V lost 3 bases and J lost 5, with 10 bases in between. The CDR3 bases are TGTGCCAGCAGTTTGACCGGTTCGACTGAAGCTTTCTTT. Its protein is CASSLTGSTEAFF.

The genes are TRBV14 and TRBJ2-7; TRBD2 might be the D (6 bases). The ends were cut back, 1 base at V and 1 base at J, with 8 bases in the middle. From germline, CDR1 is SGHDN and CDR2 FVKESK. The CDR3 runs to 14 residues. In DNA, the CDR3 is TGTGCCAGCAGCCAAGTCGGGGGTTCCTACGAGCAGTACTTC. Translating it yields CASSQVGGSYEQYF.

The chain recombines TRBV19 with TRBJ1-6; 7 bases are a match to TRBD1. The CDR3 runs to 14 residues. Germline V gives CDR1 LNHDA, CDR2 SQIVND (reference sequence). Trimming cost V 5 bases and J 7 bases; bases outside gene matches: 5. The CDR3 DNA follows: TGTGCCAGTAGTTCGACAGGGAGGAATTCACCCCTCCACTTT. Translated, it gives CASSSTGRNSPLHF.